These 23 T cell receptor beta chains originate from one sample sequenced in a study of T cell responses to AZD1222 COVID-19 vaccine. The method was immunoSEQ multiplex PCR; TCRdb's version includes in-frame clones alone and lacks a portion of them. The sample holds under 150,000 clones, roughly 89% seen once. Sequences were derived from peripheral blood, sampled 28 days after the second AZD1222 dose. These receptors were obtained from an adult who received the AZD1222 COVID-19 vaccine.

The chain has TRBV19 and TRBJ2-6; 8 nucleotides agree with TRBD1. V dropped 8 bases and J dropped 1; count of bases not matched to a gene: 7. Germline assignment: CDR1 LNHDA and CDR2 SQIVND (reference sequence). The CDR3 length is 16 residues. The CDR3 DNA follows: TGTGCCAGTGCAGGACAGGGCCGGTCTGGGGCCAACGTCCTGACTTTC. As protein: CASAGQGRSGANVLTF.

J is TRBJ2-5 and V is TRBV18; maybe TRBD1 (6 bases). CDR3 length: 13 amino acids. CDR1 is KGHSH and CDR2 is LQKENI in the germline V gene. The germline V and J ends were trimmed by 5 bases and 5 bases, with 12 bases remaining between them. In DNA form, the CDR3 reads TGTGCCAGCTCAAACAGGGAGCGGGAGACCCAGTACTTC. Its protein is CASSNRERETQYF.

The chain recombines TRBV3-1 (or the pseudogene TRBV3-2) with TRBJ2-7, with D perhaps matching TRBD1 (5 bases). V lost 0 bases to trimming and J lost 2 bases, with 8 bases between them. The CDR3 runs 14 residues. Germline assignment: CDR1 LGHDT and CDR2 YNNKEL (reference sequence). The CDR3 loop reads CASSQEQGTYEQYF. The CDR3 DNA follows: TGTGCCAGCAGCCAAGAGCAGGGAACCTACGAGCAGTACTTC.

The gene calls are TRBV29-1 and TRBJ1-2, with a weak D call TRBD1 (5 bases). CDR1 and CDR2 (germline): SQVTM, ANQGSEA. The CDR3 spans 12 residues. V lost 7 bases and J lost 3, with 12 bases in between. In nucleotides, the CDR3 is TGCAGCGGCTGGGGGGGGGACTATGGCTACACCTTC. This translates into CSGWGGDYGYTF.

The chain combines TRBV4-3 with TRBJ2-3, with D perhaps TRBD1 or TRBD2 (5 bases each). The V gene's germline CDR1 is LGHNA and CDR2 YSLEER. The CDR3 has 15 residues. V was trimmed by 3 bases and J by 1 base, leaving 11 bases between them. DNA of the CDR3: TGCGCCAGCAGCCACCTCTTGGGGGGCACAGATACGCAGTATTTT. Translation gives CASSHLLGGTDTQYF.

The chain is built from TRBV3-1 (or the pseudogene TRBV3-2) and TRBJ1-1, with D uncertain. The CDR3 sequence is 14 residues long. The germline CDR1 and CDR2 sequences are LGHDT and YNNKEL (reference sequence). The V and J ends lost 2 bases and 4 bases respectively, with 11 bases between them. The CDR3 DNA sequence: TGTGCCAGCAGCCAACCCGGACCGGCCACTGAAGCTTTCTTT. Residues: CASSQPGPATEAFF.

The chain carries TRBV3-1 (or the pseudogene TRBV3-2) and TRBJ2-4; no definite D call. The CDR3 consists of 14 residues. Germline loops: CDR1 LGHDT, CDR2 YNNKEL (reference sequence). The germline V and J ends were trimmed by 1 base and 0 bases, with 4 bases remaining between them. CDR3 sequence (DNA): TGTGCCAGCAGCCAAGGACTAGCCAAAAACATTCAGTACTTC. It specifies CASSQGLAKNIQYF.

The chain combines TRBV11-2 with TRBJ2-5, with 7 bases matching TRBD2. The CDR3 loop spans 14 amino acids. V trimming: 5 bases; J trimming: 4 bases; junction bases outside the gene matches: 7. Looked up from germline, CDR1 is SGHAT and CDR2 is FQNNGV. The CDR3 loop reads CASSPRRGVETQYF. In nucleotides, the CDR3 is TGTGCCAGCAGCCCTCGTCGGGGGGTAGAGACCCAGTACTTC.

The genes are TRBV18 and TRBJ2-7; D may be TRBD1 or TRBD2 (5 bases each). Trimming cost V 0 bases and J 4 bases, with 7 bases left between them. Germline V gene lookup returns CDR1 KGHSH and CDR2 LQKENI. The CDR3 spans 13 residues. The CDR3 here is CASSPPGEYEQYF. In nucleotides, the CDR3 is TGTGCCAGCTCACCACCGGGGGAGTACGAGCAGTACTTC.

Here the CDR3 reads CASTVPGLMNTEAFF. DNA for the CDR3: TGTGCCAGCACCGTACCCGGACTAATGAACACTGAAGCTTTCTTT. The genes are TRBV27 and TRBJ1-1; D is undetermined. V was trimmed by 7 bases and J by 0 bases, leaving 15 bases between them. The V gene's germline CDR1 is MNHEY and CDR2 SMNVEV (reference sequence). This CDR3 spans 15 amino acids.

The chain joins TRBV30 to TRBJ2-7, with 7 bases lining up with TRBD1. Trimming cost V 3 bases and J 1 base; bases outside gene matches: 9. This CDR3 is built from 15 residues. Germline loops: CDR1 GTSNPN, CDR2 SVGIG (reference sequence). This chain's CDR3 is CAWRWPWTGSYEQYF. CDR3 sequence (DNA): TGTGCCTGGAGATGGCCCTGGACAGGTTCCTACGAGCAGTACTTC.

This rearrangement joins TRBV27 to TRBJ1-2, with a possible D match to TRBD1 (5 bases). The germline V and J ends were trimmed by 0 bases and 4 bases, with 9 bases remaining between them. Germline CDR1 MNHEY, CDR2 SMNVEV (reference sequence). The CDR3 has 14 amino acids. CDR3 in amino acids: CASSLSGGGYGYTF. DNA for the CDR3: TGTGCCAGCAGTTTATCGGGGGGAGGCTATGGCTACACCTTC.

The CDR3 DNA reads TGTGCCAGCAGCCTCACGATCGATCAGCCCCAGCATTTT. This encodes CASSLTIDQPQHF. This sequence joins TRBV27 and TRBJ1-5, with D unclear. Germline-derived CDR1 and CDR2 are MNHEY and SMNVEV (reference sequence). The CDR3 has 13 residues. V lost 6 bases and J lost 5, with 11 bases in between.

This chain links TRBV16 with TRBJ1-5, with 7 bases aligning to TRBD1. V lost 0 bases, J lost 6 bases, and 5 bases stayed unmatched. This CDR3 region has 15 residues. Germline V lookup: CDR1 KGHSY, CDR2 FQNENV. The CDR3 DNA is TGTGCCAGCAGCCAATCAGGGGGCGCCGGTCAGCCCCAGCATTTT. It specifies CASSQSGGAGQPQHF.

The V call is TRBV27, the J call TRBJ2-3, with D perhaps TRBD1 or TRBD2 (6 bases each). The CDR3 covers 12 residues. Germline CDR1 MNHEY, CDR2 SMNVEV (reference sequence). The V end lost 7 bases, the J end lost 7 bases, and 12 bases lay between the germline ends. The chain's CDR3 is CASNGGTNTQYF. The DNA for the CDR3 is TGTGCCAGCAATGGCGGGACAAATACGCAGTATTTT.

The chain uses TRBV9 and TRBJ1-6; a weak D match, TRBD1 (5 bases). Trimming stripped 0 bases from V and 8 bases from J, with 12 bases between. The length of the CDR3 is 15 residues. Per the germline V gene, CDR1 is SGDLS and CDR2 is YYNGEE. The CDR3 loop reads CASSVGGIGYSPLHF. The CDR3 nucleotides are TGTGCCAGCAGCGTAGGGGGGATCGGTTATTCACCCCTCCACTTT.

The rearrangement links TRBV9 to TRBJ1-1; TRBD1 aligns across 9 bases. Germline lookup yields CDR1 SGDLS and CDR2 YYNGEE. The CDR3 is made up of 15 amino acids. Trimming cost V 4 bases and J 4 bases; bases outside gene matches: 8. The CDR3 DNA is TGTGCCAGCAGCCTTCGGACAGGGGTGGGCACTGAAGCTTTCTTT. Encoded protein: CASSLRTGVGTEAFF.

The genes are TRBV4-2 and TRBJ1-1; D possibly corresponds to TRBD1 (6 bases). Germline V gene data show CDR1 as LGHNA and CDR2 as YNFKEQ. The CDR3 consists of 14 residues. The V gene lost 2 bases and the J gene lost 4 bases, with 11 bases spanning the gap. The CDR3 protein is CASSQKGGGTEAFF. The CDR3 DNA follows: TGTGCCAGCAGCCAAAAGGGAGGGGGCACTGAAGCTTTCTTT.

The CDR3 loop reads CASSLSSLAGGRGEQYF. The DNA of the CDR3 is TGTGCCAGCAGCTTAAGTTCCCTAGCGGGAGGGCGGGGCGAGCAGTACTTC. The chain links TRBV11-2 to TRBJ2-7, with 12 bases aligning to TRBD2. The CDR3 spans 17 residues. Germline-derived CDR1 and CDR2 are SGHAT and FQNNGV. Trimming removed 2 bases from V and 6 bases from J; junction bases left unmatched: 11.

The J gene is TRBJ2-2, the V gene TRBV9, with TRBD1 matching over 7 bases. The germline V gene has CDR1 SGDLS and CDR2 YYNGEE. After removal of 2 bases from V and 2 bases from J, the junction contained 9 bases not matched to a gene. The CDR3 runs 17 residues. CDR3 sequence: CASSVFSGTVNTGELFF. The DNA of the CDR3 is TGTGCCAGCAGCGTTTTCTCCGGGACAGTAAACACCGGGGAGCTGTTTTTT. Full variable domain (remainder filled in from reference TRBV9 and TRBJ2-2): DSGVTQTPKHLITATGQRVTLRCSPRSGDLSVYWYQQSLDQGLQFLIQYYNGEERAKGNILERFSAQQFPDLHSELNLSSLELGDSALYFCASSVFSGTVNTGELFFGEGSRLTVL.

The V and J genes are TRBV29-1 and TRBJ2-1; tentatively, D is TRBD1 (6 bases). The CDR3 spans 13 residues. Germline assignment: CDR1 SQVTM and CDR2 ANQGSEA. V lost 5 bases and J lost 13, with 21 bases in between. CDR3 region: CSVSPSRGTLQFF. The CDR3 region has the DNA TGCAGCGTTTCCCCGTCTAGGGGGACACTTCAGTTCTTC.

This clone was detected once. The CDR3 reads CSVEGAPTGQETQYF. The CDR3 nucleotides are TGCAGCGTTGAAGGTGCTCCGACAGGGCAAGAGACCCAGTACTTC. V usage is TRBV29-1 and J usage is TRBJ2-5; 7 bases fit TRBD1. Germline CDR1 and CDR2: SQVTM and ANQGSEA. The length of the CDR3 is 15 residues. Losses at the gene ends were 1 base for V and 2 bases for J; bases not matched to a gene: 7.

This chain uses TRBV7-6 with TRBJ1-2; no clear D. The CDR3 runs 15 residues. Trimming stripped 3 bases from V and 5 bases from J, with 16 bases between. Per germline, CDR1 SGHVS and CDR2 FNYEAQ. This CDR3 reads CASSLRPGGPYGYTF. The CDR3 bases are TGTGCCAGCAGCTTGCGGCCAGGAGGGCCGTATGGCTACACCTTC. The full variable domain, completed using reference TRBV7-6 and TRBJ1-2, is GAGVSQSPRYKVTKRGQDVALRCDPISGHVSLYWYRQALGQGPEFLTYFNYEAQQDKSGLPNDRFSAERPEGSISTLTIQRTEQRDSAMYRCASSLRPGGPYGYTFGSGTRLTVV.